This T cell receptor beta chain emerged from a study of T-cell reconstitution after alpha-beta-depleted transplantation in children. This clonotype was recorded at least ten times. Antigen unknown. The CDR3 spans 13 residues. Trimming cost V 0 bases and J 11 bases, with 14 bases left between them. The germline V gene encodes CDR1 SGHRS and CDR2 YFSETQ. Unique molecular identifiers were incorporated into the prepared TCRbeta library. TCRdb ran MiXCR on the PCR reads and lists one entry per CDR3 protein. The sample has hundreds of thousands of distinct CDR3 sequences, roughly 10% seen once. Study-level points and caveats: The study reportedly traced alpha-beta T cells about two months after transplant to several hundred expanded graft clones. Certain patients had high TCRbeta diversity at day 60, and it came from recipient T cells and thymic progenitors that survived.

V and J are TRBV5-1 and TRBJ1-1; unclear D gene. The sequences come from PBMCs, collected before TCRalphabeta/CD19-depleted stem cell transplant. The sequence came from a child younger than two with acute myeloid leukemia, due to receive a stem cell transplant. The CDR3 is CASSLATENSAFF. CDR3 DNA: TGCGCCAGCAGCTTGGCCACTGAGAATTCGGCTTTCTTT.